This entry is about one TCR beta chain. The record originates from a study of blood T cell repertoires in COVID-19. Overall study context: Italy, Spain and the United States were the sources of the convalescent and acute COVID-19 samples. T cells, B-cell-depleted T cells, or PBMCs supplied cDNA or gDNA.

In the study's own analysis: Estimation of nucleated cell counts relied on the amplification of reference gene primers. Sequencing used immunoSEQ multiplex PCR; TCRdb keeps in-frame clones, though not all of them. Clone size and the V and J calls come from that table; the DNA yielded D and trimming. The sample contains some 240,000 clones, about 79% of which appear only once. The V and J ends lost 5 bases and 5 bases, in that order; junction bases with no gene match: 11. CDR1 SGHVS and CDR2 FQNEAQ come from the germline V gene. CDR3 length: 15 amino acids. The sequenced material came from peripheral blood. The sequence derives from a woman in her forties who had recovered from COVID-19. This chain links TRBV7-8 with TRBJ2-5; 7 bases are a match to TRBD2. CDR3 DNA sequence: TGTGCCAGCAGCCCTAGAGCGGGGATGGAGGAGACCCAGTACTTC. The encoded protein is CASSPRAGMEETQYF.